The clone carrying this T cell receptor beta chain turned up a few times. Germline loops: CDR1 DFQATT, CDR2 SNEGSKA (reference sequence). The CDR3 has 16 residues. J gave up 4 bases and V 3 bases, and 14 bases lay outside the gene matches. TCRdb called the 5' RACE reads again in MiXCR, with one record for every CDR3 protein. The sample carries approximately 500,000 distinct CDR3 sequences, roughly 26% recorded once. The data derive from a study of identical twins. The data also belong to a second study, concerning T cells expressing NK-cell markers. That study adds: Researchers report these clonotypes also headed the CD3+CD56-NKG2C+ fraction in a few donors.

This clonotype originated in a young woman in good health. The chain uses TRBV20-1 and TRBJ2-5, with TRBD2 matching over 7 bases. Sequencing was done on a sample of CD4+ T cells sorted from blood. CDR3 amino acids: CSARGSRGSVGETQYF. DNA for the CDR3: TGCAGTGCTAGGGGTTCACGCGGGAGTGTCGGAGAGACCCAGTACTTC.